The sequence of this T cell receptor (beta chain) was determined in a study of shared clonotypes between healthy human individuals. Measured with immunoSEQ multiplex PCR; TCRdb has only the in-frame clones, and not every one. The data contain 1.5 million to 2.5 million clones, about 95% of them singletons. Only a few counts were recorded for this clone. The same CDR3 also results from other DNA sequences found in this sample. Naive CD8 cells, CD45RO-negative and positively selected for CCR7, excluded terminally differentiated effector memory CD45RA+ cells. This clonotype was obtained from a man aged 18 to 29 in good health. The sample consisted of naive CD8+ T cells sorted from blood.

The CDR3 is CASSVGQGSTDTQYF. The CDR3 bases are TGTGCCAGCAGCGTAGGACAGGGGAGCACAGATACGCAGTATTTT. The chain couples TRBV9 to TRBJ2-3; 8 nucleotides align to TRBD1. CDR3 length equals 15 residues. From germline, CDR1 is SGDLS and CDR2 YYNGEE. V dropped 0 bases and J dropped 0; count of bases not matched to a gene: 0.